These T cell receptor beta chains were read from a single sample in a study of blood T cell repertoires in COVID-19. Only in-frame clones appear in the TCRdb table, and some are missing; sequencing was by immunoSEQ multiplex PCR. The sample lists roughly 95,000 clones, roughly 78% occurring once. The specimen sequenced was peripheral blood. The receptors originated from a man aged 50-59 years with active or convalescent COVID-19. CDR3s include the opening cysteine and the closing phenylalanine or tryptophan. A D gene is named only where the DNA matches it firmly.

TRBD1,TRBV12-3/TRBV12-4,CASSSDRGTEAFF
NA,TRBV7-9,CASSLNGGPPETQYF
TRBD1,TRBV28,CASSLQGVGNQPQHF
NA,TRBV14,CASSPRSGNTIYF
NA,TRBV5-4,CASRQGQGGETQYF
TRBD2,TRBV5-1,CASSLGLARSQETQYF
NA,TRBV4-1,CASSQIDLNTEAFF
NA,TRBV3-1/TRBV3-2,CASSPGGGARRNTGELFF
NA,TRBV18,CASSHSNRVQDQPQHF
TRBD1,TRBV3-1/TRBV3-2,CASSQDGQGSPSEQYF
NA,TRBV28,CASSLSPVGGYTF
NA,TRBV6-5,CASSRQDQQPQHF
NA,TRBV24-1,CATSDHDRPEGTGELFF
NA,TRBV11-3,CASSLTMDTEAFF
NA,TRBV12-3/TRBV12-4,CASRSGTGYGYTF
NA,TRBV30,CAWSVLDRSYGYTF
NA,TRBV6-1,CASSENPGTLSGYTF
TRBD1,TRBV10-3,CAISDSDRGYQPQHF
TRBD1,TRBV18,CASSRLAGQGEETQYF
TRBD1,TRBV6-5,CASSWTGSEQFF
TRBD1,TRBV5-1,CASSSRDRGYEQYF
NA,TRBV12-5,CASGSYPSYNEQFF
NA,TRBV27,CASSIRGAQGYTF
TRBD1,TRBV29-1,CSVEEGQGTGELFF
TRBD2,TRBV10-1,CASSEELAGGQETQYF
NA,TRBV30,CAWYRQGGSGANVLTF